Below, 28 T cell receptor beta chains from the same sample are listed, as sequenced in a study of beta chain features in type 1 diabetes. As every portion of the isolated RNA was reverse transcribed, the sequencing read expressed TCRB transcripts. The protocol was immunoSEQ multiplex PCR, while the TCRdb copy is restricted to in-frame clones and leaves out a portion. The data show 900,000 or so clones, with 17% seen just once and 0.02% to 0.025% held by the top ten. The sequenced material came from naive CD4+ T cells from blood. These receptors were taken from a woman aged 18-35 years in good health.

Comments on this clone: The same CDR3 also results from other DNA sequences found in this sample. The chain carries TRBV20-1 and TRBJ2-1, with D unresolved. Germline V gene lookup returns CDR1 DFQATT and CDR2 SNEGSKA (reference sequence). Trimming removed 3 bases from V and 5 bases from J, with 5 bases in between. The CDR3 consists of 11 residues. CDR3 bases: TGCAGTGCTAGCGGCCACAATGAGCAGTTCTTC. Protein product: CSASGHNEQFF.

The V call is TRBV28, the J call TRBJ2-5; D not resolved. This CDR3 is 11 amino acids long. Trimming removed 3 bases at V and 7 bases at J, with 6 bases between. Germline V gene lookup returns CDR1 MDHEN and CDR2 SYDVKM. The CDR3: CASSFWGTQYF. As DNA, the CDR3 is TGTGCCAGCAGTTTCTGGGGGACCCAGTACTTC.

This clone has only one observation. The V call is TRBV7-8, the J call TRBJ2-2; TRBD2 might be the D (8 bases). Germline loops: CDR1 SGHVS, CDR2 FQNEAQ. The CDR3 consists of 17 residues. Trimming cost V 2 bases and J 8 bases, with 21 bases left between them. As DNA, the CDR3 is TGTGCCAGCAGCTTACGGGAGGGGGCCGGCAGAGTTGGGGAGCTGTTTTTT. This codes for CASSLREGAGRVGELFF.

This chain links TRBV6-4 with TRBJ2-7; possible D gene TRBD2, 5 bases. This CDR3 has 13 amino acids. The germline V gene has CDR1 MRHNA and CDR2 SNTAGT. Trimming left V 0 bases short and J 9 bases short, with 12 bases between. CDR3 coding DNA: TGTGCCAGCAGTGACTCTGTACACGGGGTGCAGTACTTC. Its protein is CASSDSVHGVQYF.

J is TRBJ1-4 and V is TRBV18; D is perhaps TRBD1 (5 bases). Per the germline V gene, CDR1 is KGHSH and CDR2 is LQKENI. Trimming cost V 5 bases and J 7 bases, with 11 bases left between them. CDR3 length: 13 residues. The CDR3 is CASSSDSGEKLFF. DNA of the CDR3: TGTGCCAGCTCATCCGACAGTGGTGAAAAACTGTTTTTT.

This chain links TRBV5-4 with TRBJ2-2; D is perhaps TRBD1 or TRBD2 (5 bases each). From germline, CDR1 is SGHNT and CDR2 YYREEE (reference sequence). This CDR3 is 14 amino acids long. Trimming took 6 bases from V and 4 from J, leaving 13 bases between them. CDR3 sequence (DNA): TGTGCCAGCACTCGCAGGGAGTTCACCGGGGAGCTGTTTTTT. Translating it yields CASTRREFTGELFF.

V usage is TRBV2 and J usage is TRBJ2-5, with 7 bases identical to TRBD2. The junction had 9 bases not matched to a gene; V was cut back by 6 bases and J by 2 bases. The germline gives CDR1 SNHLY, CDR2 FYNNEI. The CDR3 runs to 15 residues. The CDR3: CASSASGRPQETQYF. The CDR3 DNA reads as TGTGCCAGCAGCGCTAGCGGTCGACCTCAAGAGACCCAGTACTTC.

This clone turned up a few times. The chain uses TRBV10-3 and TRBJ2-2; TRBD2 aligns across 13 bases. The CDR3 has 16 amino acids. In germline, CDR1 is ENHRY, CDR2 SYGVKD. Trimming at V came to 10 bases and at J to 8 bases, leaving 13 bases not matched to a gene. The CDR3 loop is CATRQGTSGDPGELFF. As DNA, the CDR3 is TGTGCCACCAGACAGGGGACTAGCGGGGACCCTGGGGAGCTGTTTTTT.

This clone was counted a few times. The chain joins TRBV5-1 to TRBJ2-7; 7 bases agree with TRBD1. The CDR3 consists of 15 residues. The V and J ends lost 4 bases and 3 bases, in that order; junction bases with no gene match: 10. Germline assignment: CDR1 SGHRS and CDR2 YFSETQ. Here the CDR3 DNA reads TGCGCCAGCAGCCCCCGACAGGGACGAGACTACGAGCAGTACTTC. The encoded protein is CASSPRQGRDYEQYF.

The V and J genes are TRBV28 and TRBJ2-3; 7 bases fit TRBD2. V was pared by 5 bases and J by 2 bases, with 7 bases of the junction left unmatched. The CDR3 has 15 amino acids. In germline, CDR1 is MDHEN, CDR2 SYDVKM. The CDR3, as DNA: TGTGCCAGCAGTCACCCCAGCGGGAACACAGATACGCAGTATTTT. This gives the protein CASSHPSGNTDTQYF.

The J gene is TRBJ2-4, the V gene TRBV10-3; D uncertain. CDR3 size: 13 residues. V was clipped by 2 bases and J by 9 bases, with 11 bases between them. Looked up from germline, CDR1 is ENHRY and CDR2 is SYGVKD. DNA for the CDR3: TGTGCCATCAGTGAGGGCAGCTCGGGCATTCAGTACTTC. The encoded protein is CAISEGSSGIQYF.

The CDR3 here is CAISETSGDKWGLAEQYF. The CDR3 DNA reads as TGTGCCATCAGTGAGACTTCTGGCGACAAGTGGGGCCTCGCCGAGCAGTACTTC. The V call is TRBV10-3, the J call TRBJ2-7; weak D call: TRBD1 (5 bases). Germline V CDR1 and CDR2: ENHRY, SYGVKD. V gave up 2 bases and J gave up 6 bases, with 26 bases separating them. The CDR3 is 18 amino acids.

The chain combines TRBV6-1 with TRBJ1-4; 7 bases align to TRBD1. V gave up 0 bases and J gave up 7 bases; unmatched junction bases: 8. Germline V gene sequence: CDR1 MNHNS, CDR2 SASEGT. The CDR3 totals 16 residues. CDR3 sequence reads: CASSEAFGGTAEKLFF. The CDR3 DNA reads TGTGCCAGCAGTGAAGCGTTCGGCGGGACAGCTGAAAAACTGTTTTTT.

The V call is TRBV19, the J call TRBJ2-3, with TRBD1 matching over 9 bases. CDR3 length: 17 amino acids. The germline V gene has CDR1 LNHDA and CDR2 SQIVND (reference sequence). Trimming cost V 3 bases and J 6 bases; bases outside gene matches: 13. DNA for the CDR3: TGTGCCAGTAGTATGCAGGGACAGGGTCAAATTTTGGATACGCAGTATTTT. It translates to CASSMQGQGQILDTQYF.

This chain links TRBV28 with TRBJ1-2; D gene ambiguous. Germline CDR1 is MDHEN and CDR2 is SYDVKM. V lost 2 bases to trimming and J lost 4 bases, with 8 bases between them. The CDR3 is 13 amino acids. CDR3: CASSLPGPYGYTF. The CDR3, as DNA: TGTGCCAGCAGTTTACCGGGCCCCTATGGCTACACCTTC.

The gene calls are TRBV7-9 and TRBJ2-1; TRBD2 matches 9 bases. CDR3 size: 16 residues. Germline CDR1 SEHNR, CDR2 FQNEAQ (reference sequence). V was clipped by 1 base and J by 9 bases; unmatched bases: 10. The CDR3 bases are TGTGCCAGCAGCTTAGGTGCGGGAGGGCCTCTAACTGAGCAGTTCTTC. It encodes CASSLGAGGPLTEQFF.

There are a few counts of this clone. This chain links TRBV6-5 with TRBJ2-1, with a tentative D call TRBD1 (5 bases). CDR1 is MNHEY and CDR2 is SVGAGI in the germline V gene. The CDR3 covers 13 residues. The germline V and J ends were trimmed by 8 bases and 3 bases, with 11 bases remaining between them. The DNA for the CDR3 is TGTGCCAGCGGCTACAGGTACTACAATGAGCAGTTCTTC. Its protein product is CASGYRYYNEQFF.

This sequence joins TRBV19 and TRBJ2-1; 9 nucleotides align to TRBD2. The CDR3 extends over 13 amino acids. The trim removed 7 bases at V and 4 bases at J, leaving 2 bases unmatched. CDR1 is LNHDA, CDR2 SQIVND, per germline (reference sequence). The CDR3 here is CASNLAGYNEQFF. The CDR3 nucleotides are TGTGCCAGTAACCTAGCGGGGTACAATGAGCAGTTCTTC.

Points on this clone: This sample includes further DNA sequences coding for the same CDR3. The rearrangement joins TRBV18 to TRBJ2-5; D call uncertain. Looked up from germline, CDR1 is KGHSH and CDR2 is LQKENI. The CDR3 runs to 13 residues. The V gene lost 2 bases and the J gene lost 0 bases, with 4 bases spanning the gap. The CDR3 spells CASSPGNQETQYF. In DNA, the CDR3 is TGTGCCAGCTCACCAGGAAACCAAGAGACCCAGTACTTC.

The V call is TRBV7-2, the J call TRBJ1-1; 8 positions agree with TRBD1. The germline CDR1 and CDR2 sequences are SGHTA and FQGNSA. The CDR3 loop spans 15 amino acids. Losses at the gene ends were 4 bases for V and 4 bases for J; bases not matched to a gene: 8. The CDR3 nucleotides are TGTGCCAGCAGCTCGGGAAGGACAGGGATCACTGAAGCTTTCTTT. Translated: CASSSGRTGITEAFF.

The V gene is TRBV28, the J gene TRBJ2-2, with a possible D match to TRBD2 (6 bases). V was shortened by 6 bases and J by 7 bases, with 12 bases between the two germline ends. The CDR3 runs 13 residues. The V gene's germline CDR1 is MDHEN and CDR2 SYDVKM. The CDR3, as DNA: TGTGCCAGCAGGGGGAGGATAGACGGGGAGCTGTTTTTT. Its protein is CASRGRIDGELFF.

The rearrangement joins TRBV19 to TRBJ2-2; the D gene is possibly TRBD1 (6 bases). This CDR3 is 15 amino acids long. Between the trimmed V and J ends, which lost 8 bases and 1 base, there was a span of 14 bases. Germline V gene lookup returns CDR1 LNHDA and CDR2 SQIVND (reference sequence). CDR3 loop: CASGPGTLNTGELFF. CDR3 sequence (DNA): TGTGCCAGTGGGCCCGGGACACTGAACACCGGGGAGCTGTTTTTT. The full variable domain, its missing parts supplied by reference TRBV19 and TRBJ2-2, is DGGITQSPKYLFRKEGQNVTLSCEQNLNHDAMYWYRQDPGQGLRLIYYSQIVNDFQKGDIAEGYSVSREKKESFPLTVTSAQKNPTAFYLCASGPGTLNTGELFFGEGSRLTVL.

Only a few counts were recorded for this clone. The chain uses TRBV19 and TRBJ2-5; D is perhaps TRBD1 (6 bases). This CDR3 contains 18 residues. The ends were cut back, 3 bases at V and 4 bases at J, with 24 bases in the middle. CDR1 and CDR2 (germline): LNHDA, SQIVND (reference sequence). The CDR3 DNA reads as TGTGCCAGTAGTATGGTAAACGGGCAGGGGCCGGGGCGAGAGACCCAGTACTTC. It encodes CASSMVNGQGPGRETQYF.

This clone was seen a handful of times. The chain employs TRBV6-5 and TRBJ2-3, with D uncertain. V shed 3 bases and J shed 9 bases, with 13 bases lying between them. CDR3 length: 13 residues. Germline assignment: CDR1 MNHEY and CDR2 SVGAGI. For the CDR3, the DNA is TGTGCCAGCAGTTATGATACGTATGCCACGCAGTATTTT. As protein: CASSYDTYATQYF.

The chain is built from TRBV9 and TRBJ2-5; D tentatively fits TRBD1 or TRBD2 (5 bases each). Trimming left V 5 bases short and J 3 bases short, with 11 bases between. Germline V CDR1 and CDR2: SGDLS, YYNGEE. The CDR3 is made up of 13 amino acids. CDR3 region: CASSLGTEETQYF. CDR3 nucleotide sequence: TGTGCCAGCAGTCTAGGGACCGAAGAGACCCAGTACTTC.

This chain joins TRBV6-6 and TRBJ2-2; D possibly corresponds to TRBD1 (6 bases). V lost 7 bases to trimming and J lost 5 bases, with 14 bases between them. The CDR3 sequence is 14 residues long. Germline V gene lookup returns CDR1 MNHNY and CDR2 SVGAGI (reference sequence). The CDR3 DNA follows: TGTGCCAGCATTGCAGGGGCAAAGACCGGGGAGCTGTTTTTT. Its translation is CASIAGAKTGELFF.

The chain links TRBV5-1 to TRBJ1-5; the D gene is possibly TRBD1 (6 bases). Germline V lookup: CDR1 SGHRS, CDR2 YFSETQ. V was clipped by 0 bases and J by 0 bases, with 7 bases between them. The CDR3 loop spans 15 amino acids. The CDR3 DNA sequence: TGCGCCAGCAGCTTGGGGGACAATAGCAATCAGCCCCAGCATTTT. It encodes CASSLGDNSNQPQHF.

This clone was seen a few times. The sample has other DNA sequences that encode this CDR3 too. The V gene is TRBV29-1, the J gene TRBJ2-1; D is possibly TRBD2 (6 bases). Germline values: CDR1 SQVTM, CDR2 ANQGSEA. This CDR3 region has 11 residues. With 3 bases removed from V and 7 bases from J, the gap between germline ends came to 7 bases. For the CDR3, the DNA is TGCAGCGTTGATCGGGGGAATGAGCAGTTCTTC. This codes for CSVDRGNEQFF.